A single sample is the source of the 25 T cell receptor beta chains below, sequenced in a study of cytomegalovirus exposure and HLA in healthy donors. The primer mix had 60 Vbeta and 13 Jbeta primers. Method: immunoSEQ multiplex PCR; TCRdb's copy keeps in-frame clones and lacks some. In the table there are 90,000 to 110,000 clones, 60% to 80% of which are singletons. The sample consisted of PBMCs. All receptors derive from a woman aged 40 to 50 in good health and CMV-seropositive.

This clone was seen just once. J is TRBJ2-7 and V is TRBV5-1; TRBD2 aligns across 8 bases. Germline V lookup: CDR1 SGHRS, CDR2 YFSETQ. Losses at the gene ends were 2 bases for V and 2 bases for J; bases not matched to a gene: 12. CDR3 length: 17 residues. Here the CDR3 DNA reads TGCGCCAGCAGCTTCGAACCGGGACTAGGTCTTACCTACGAGCAGTACTTC. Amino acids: CASSFEPGLGLTYEQYF.

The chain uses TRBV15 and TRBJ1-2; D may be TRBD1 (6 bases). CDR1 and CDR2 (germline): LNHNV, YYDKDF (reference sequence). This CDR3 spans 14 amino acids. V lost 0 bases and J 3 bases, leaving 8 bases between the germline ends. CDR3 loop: CATSRDRTDYGYTF. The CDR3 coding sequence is TGTGCCACCAGCAGAGATCGGACAGACTATGGCTACACCTTC.

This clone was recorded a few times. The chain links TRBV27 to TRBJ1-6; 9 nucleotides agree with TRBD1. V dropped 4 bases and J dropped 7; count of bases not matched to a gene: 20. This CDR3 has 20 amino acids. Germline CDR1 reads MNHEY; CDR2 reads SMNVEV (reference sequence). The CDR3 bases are TGTGCCAGCAGTTCCCCGCCGGGACAGGGAGGCCCCGGGGGGAATTCACCCCTCCACTTT. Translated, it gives CASSSPPGQGGPGGNSPLHF.

In nucleotides, the CDR3 is TGTGCCAGCAGCTCCCTAGCGTCAGGATTTAACTATGGCTACACCTTC. This encodes CASSSLASGFNYGYTF. This chain links TRBV11-2 with TRBJ1-2; D is undetermined. V lost 4 bases to trimming and J lost 1 base, with 16 bases between them. CDR3 length: 16 amino acids. Germline values: CDR1 SGHAT, CDR2 FQNNGV.

CDR3 residues: CASSLSNEQFF. CDR3 DNA sequence: TGTGCCAGCAGCCTTAGCAATGAGCAGTTCTTC. This sequence joins TRBV11-2 and TRBJ2-1; D is unresolved. The CDR3 extends over 11 amino acids. Trimming removed 5 bases at V and 6 bases at J, with 5 bases between. Germline CDR1 reads SGHAT; CDR2 reads FQNNGV.

The CDR3 nucleotides read TGTGCCAGCAGCCAAAAGTCGGGGACAGCGAGCAATCAGCCCCAGCATTTT. This sequence encodes CASSQKSGTASNQPQHF. The chain uses TRBV16 and TRBJ1-5; 7 bases are a match to TRBD1. The CDR3 extends over 17 amino acids. V was pared by 2 bases and J by 1 base, with 8 bases of the junction left unmatched. Germline V lookup: CDR1 KGHSY, CDR2 FQNENV.

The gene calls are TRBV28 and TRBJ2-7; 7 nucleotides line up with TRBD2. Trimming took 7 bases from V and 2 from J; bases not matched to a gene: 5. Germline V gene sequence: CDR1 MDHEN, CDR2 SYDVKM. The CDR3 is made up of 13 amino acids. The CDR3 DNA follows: TGTGCCAGCATCCGGGACTACCCCTACGAGCAGTACTTC. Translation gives CASIRDYPYEQYF.

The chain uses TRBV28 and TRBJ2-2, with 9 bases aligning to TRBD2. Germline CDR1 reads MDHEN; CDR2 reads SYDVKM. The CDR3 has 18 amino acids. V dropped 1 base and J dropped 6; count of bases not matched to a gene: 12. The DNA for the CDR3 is TGTGCCAGCAGTTTATTGGTTCTTAAGCTAGCGGGGTCCGGGGAGCTGTTTTTT. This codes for CASSLLVLKLAGSGELFF. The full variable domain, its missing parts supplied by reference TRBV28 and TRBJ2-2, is DVKVTQSSRYLVKRTGEKVFLECVQDMDHENMFWYRQDPGLGLRLIYFSYDVKMKEKGDIPEGYSVSREKKERFSLILESASTNQTSMYLCASSLLVLKLAGSGELFFGEGSRLTVL.

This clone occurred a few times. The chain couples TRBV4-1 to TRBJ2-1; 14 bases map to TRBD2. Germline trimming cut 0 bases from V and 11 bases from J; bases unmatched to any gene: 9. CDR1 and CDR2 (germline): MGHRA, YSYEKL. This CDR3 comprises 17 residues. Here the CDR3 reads CASSQEGLAGVGIKQFF. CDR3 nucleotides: TGCGCCAGCAGCCAAGAGGGACTAGCGGGAGTGGGCATCAAGCAGTTCTTC.

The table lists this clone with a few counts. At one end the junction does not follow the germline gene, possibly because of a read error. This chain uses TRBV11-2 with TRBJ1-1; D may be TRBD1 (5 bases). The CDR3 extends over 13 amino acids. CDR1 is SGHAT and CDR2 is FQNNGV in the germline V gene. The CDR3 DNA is TGTGCCAGCAGCATAGACAGGAACACTGAAGCTTTCTTT. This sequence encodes CASSIDRNTEAFF.

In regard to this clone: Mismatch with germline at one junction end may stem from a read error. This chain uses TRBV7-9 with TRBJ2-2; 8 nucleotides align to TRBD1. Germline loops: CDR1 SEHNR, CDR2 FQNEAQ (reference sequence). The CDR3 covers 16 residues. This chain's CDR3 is CSSSVSGGWDTGELFF. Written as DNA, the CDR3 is TGTTCCAGCAGCGTTTCAGGGGGCTGGGACACCGGGGAGCTGTTTTTT.

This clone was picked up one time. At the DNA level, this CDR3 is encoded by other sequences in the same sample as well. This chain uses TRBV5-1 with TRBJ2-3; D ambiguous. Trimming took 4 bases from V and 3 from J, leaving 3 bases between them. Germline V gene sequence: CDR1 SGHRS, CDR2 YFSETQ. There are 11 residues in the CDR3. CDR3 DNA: TGCGCCAGCAGCCTAACAGATACGCAGTATTTT. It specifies CASSLTDTQYF.

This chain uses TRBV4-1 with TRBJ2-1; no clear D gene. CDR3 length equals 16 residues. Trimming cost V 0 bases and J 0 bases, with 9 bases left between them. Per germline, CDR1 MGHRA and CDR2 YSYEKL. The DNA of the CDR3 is TGCGCCAGCAGCCAAGATAGGCGGTACTCCTACAATGAGCAGTTCTTC. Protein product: CASSQDRRYSYNEQFF.

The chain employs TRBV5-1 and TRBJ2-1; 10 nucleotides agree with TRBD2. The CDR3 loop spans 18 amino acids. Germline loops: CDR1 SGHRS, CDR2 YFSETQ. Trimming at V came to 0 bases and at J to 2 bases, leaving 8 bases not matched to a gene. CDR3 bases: TGCGCCAGCAGCTTGGCCACAAGCGGGGGGGCCCCCTACAATGAGCAGTTCTTC. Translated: CASSLATSGGAPYNEQFF. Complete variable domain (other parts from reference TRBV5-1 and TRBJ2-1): KAGVTQTPRYLIKTRGQQVTLSCSPISGHRSVSWYQQTPGQGLQFLFEYFSETQRNKGNFPGRFSGRQFSNSRSEMNVSTLELGDSALYLCASSLATSGGAPYNEQFFGPGTRLTVL.

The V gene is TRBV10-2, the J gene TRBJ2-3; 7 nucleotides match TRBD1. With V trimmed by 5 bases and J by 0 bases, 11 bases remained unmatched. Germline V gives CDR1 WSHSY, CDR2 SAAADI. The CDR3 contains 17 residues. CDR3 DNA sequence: TGCGCCAGCAGTACCTCTAGGGACAGTTTTAGCACAGATACGCAGTATTTT. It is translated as CASSTSRDSFSTDTQYF.

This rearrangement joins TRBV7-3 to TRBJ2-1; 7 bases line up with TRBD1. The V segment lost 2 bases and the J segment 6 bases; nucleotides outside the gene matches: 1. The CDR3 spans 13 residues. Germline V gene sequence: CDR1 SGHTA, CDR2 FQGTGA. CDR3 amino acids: CASSLGQANEQFF. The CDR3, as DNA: TGTGCCAGCAGCTTAGGACAGGCCAATGAGCAGTTCTTC.

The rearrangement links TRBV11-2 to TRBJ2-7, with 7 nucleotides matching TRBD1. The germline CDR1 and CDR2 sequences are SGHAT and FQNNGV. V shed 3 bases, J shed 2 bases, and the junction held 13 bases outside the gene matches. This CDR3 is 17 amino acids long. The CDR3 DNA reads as TGTGCCAGCAGCTTCCCTCCGACAGGGAAGTCCCCCTACGAGCAGTACTTC. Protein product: CASSFPPTGKSPYEQYF.

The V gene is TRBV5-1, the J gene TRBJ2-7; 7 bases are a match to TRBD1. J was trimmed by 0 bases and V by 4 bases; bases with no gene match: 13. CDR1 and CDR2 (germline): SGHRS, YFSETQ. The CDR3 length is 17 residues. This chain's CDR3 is CASSPHSDRPSSYEQYF. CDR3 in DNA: TGCGCCAGCAGCCCGCATTCGGACAGGCCCAGCTCCTACGAGCAGTACTTC.

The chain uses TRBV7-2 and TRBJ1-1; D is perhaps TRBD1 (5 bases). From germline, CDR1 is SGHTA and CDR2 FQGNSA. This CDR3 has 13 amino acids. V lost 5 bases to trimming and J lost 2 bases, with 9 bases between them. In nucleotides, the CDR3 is TGTGCCAGCAGCACGCAGGGTAACACTGAAGCTTTCTTT. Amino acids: CASSTQGNTEAFF. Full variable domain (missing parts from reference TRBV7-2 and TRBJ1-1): GAGVSQSPSNKVTEKGKDVELRCDPISGHTALYWYRQSLGQGLEFLIYFQGNSAPDKSGLPSDRFSAERTGGSVSTLTIQRTQQEDSAVYLCASSTQGNTEAFFGQGTRLTVV.

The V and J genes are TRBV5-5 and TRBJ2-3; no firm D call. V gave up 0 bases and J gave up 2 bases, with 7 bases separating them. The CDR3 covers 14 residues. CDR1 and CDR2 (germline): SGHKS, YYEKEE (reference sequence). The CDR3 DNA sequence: TGTGCCAGCAGCTTGGATGAGTACACAGATACGCAGTATTTT. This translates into CASSLDEYTDTQYF.

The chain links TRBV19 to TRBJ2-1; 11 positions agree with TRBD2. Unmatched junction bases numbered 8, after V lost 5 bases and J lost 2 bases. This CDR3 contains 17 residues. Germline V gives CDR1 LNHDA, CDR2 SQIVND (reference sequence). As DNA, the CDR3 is TGTGCCAGTAGTCCACACCAACTAGCGGGGGCCTACAATGAGCAGTTCTTC. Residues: CASSPHQLAGAYNEQFF.

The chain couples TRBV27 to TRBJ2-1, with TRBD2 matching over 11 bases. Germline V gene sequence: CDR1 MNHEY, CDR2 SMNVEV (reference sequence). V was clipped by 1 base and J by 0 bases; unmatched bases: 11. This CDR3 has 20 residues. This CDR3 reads CASSLFPPTSGESSYNEQFF. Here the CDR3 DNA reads TGTGCCAGCAGTTTATTCCCCCCGACTAGCGGGGAAAGCTCCTACAATGAGCAGTTCTTC.

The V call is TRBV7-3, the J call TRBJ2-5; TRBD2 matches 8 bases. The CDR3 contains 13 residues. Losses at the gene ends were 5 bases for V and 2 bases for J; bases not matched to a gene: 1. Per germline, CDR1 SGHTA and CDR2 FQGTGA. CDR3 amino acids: CASSRGGQETQYF. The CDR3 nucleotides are TGTGCCAGCAGCCGCGGGGGGCAAGAGACCCAGTACTTC.

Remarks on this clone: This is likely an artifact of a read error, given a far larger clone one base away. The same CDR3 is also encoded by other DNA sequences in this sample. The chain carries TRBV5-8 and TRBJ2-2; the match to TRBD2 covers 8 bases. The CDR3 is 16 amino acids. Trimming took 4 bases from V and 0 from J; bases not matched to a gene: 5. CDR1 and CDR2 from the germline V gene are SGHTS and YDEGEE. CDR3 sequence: CASSPGLGANTGELFF. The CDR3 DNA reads TGTGCCAGCAGCCCGGGACTAGGAGCGAACACCGGGGAGCTGTTTTTT.

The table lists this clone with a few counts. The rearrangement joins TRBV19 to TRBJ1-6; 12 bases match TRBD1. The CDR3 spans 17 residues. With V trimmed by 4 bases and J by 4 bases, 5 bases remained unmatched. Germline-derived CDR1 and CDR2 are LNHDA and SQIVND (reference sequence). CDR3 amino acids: CASSRGQGALYNSPLHF. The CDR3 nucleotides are TGTGCCAGTAGTAGGGGACAGGGGGCCCTATATAATTCACCCCTCCACTTT.